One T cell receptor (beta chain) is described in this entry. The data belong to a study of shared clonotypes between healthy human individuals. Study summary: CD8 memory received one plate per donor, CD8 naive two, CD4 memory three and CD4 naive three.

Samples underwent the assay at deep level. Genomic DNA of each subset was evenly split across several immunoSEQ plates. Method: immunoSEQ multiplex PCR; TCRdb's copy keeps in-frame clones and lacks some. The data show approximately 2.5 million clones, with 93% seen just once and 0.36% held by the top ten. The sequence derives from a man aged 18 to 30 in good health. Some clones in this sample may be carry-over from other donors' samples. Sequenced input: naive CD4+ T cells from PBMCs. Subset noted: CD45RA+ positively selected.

CDR3 bases: TGCGCCAGCAGCAGACAGGGGGGATACGAGCAGTACTTC. Residues: CASSRQGGYEQYF. The V gene is TRBV10-1, the J gene TRBJ2-7, with 9 nucleotides matching TRBD1. The V segment lost 6 bases and the J segment 4 bases; nucleotides outside the gene matches: 4. Germline V gene sequence: CDR1 WNHNN, CDR2 SYGVQD (reference sequence). There are 13 residues in the CDR3.